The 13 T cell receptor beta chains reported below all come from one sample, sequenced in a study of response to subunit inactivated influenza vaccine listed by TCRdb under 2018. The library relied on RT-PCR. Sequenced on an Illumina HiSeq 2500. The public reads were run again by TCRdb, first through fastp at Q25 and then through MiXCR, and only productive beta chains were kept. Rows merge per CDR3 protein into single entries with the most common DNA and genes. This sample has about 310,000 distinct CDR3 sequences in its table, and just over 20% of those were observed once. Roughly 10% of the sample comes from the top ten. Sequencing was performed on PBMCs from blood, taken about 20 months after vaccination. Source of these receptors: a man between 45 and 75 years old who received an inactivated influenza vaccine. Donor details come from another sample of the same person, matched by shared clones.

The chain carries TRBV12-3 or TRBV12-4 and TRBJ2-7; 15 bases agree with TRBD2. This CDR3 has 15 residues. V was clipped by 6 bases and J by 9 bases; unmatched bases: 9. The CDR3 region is CASRDAGTSGGLQYF. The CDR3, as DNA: TGTGCCAGCAGGGACGCCGGGACTAGCGGGGGGTTGCAGTACTTC.

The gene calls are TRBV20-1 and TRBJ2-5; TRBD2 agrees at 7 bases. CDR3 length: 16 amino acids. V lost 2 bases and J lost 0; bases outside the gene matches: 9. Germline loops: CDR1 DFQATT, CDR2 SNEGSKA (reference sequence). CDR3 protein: CSARQGTTRYQETQYF. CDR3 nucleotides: TGCAGTGCTAGACAAGGGACTACCAGGTACCAAGAGACCCAGTACTTC.

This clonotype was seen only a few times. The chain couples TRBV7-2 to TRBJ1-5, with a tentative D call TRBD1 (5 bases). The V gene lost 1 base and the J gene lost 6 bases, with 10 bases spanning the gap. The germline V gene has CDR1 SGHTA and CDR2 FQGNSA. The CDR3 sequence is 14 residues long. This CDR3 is CASSLGAGLQPQHF. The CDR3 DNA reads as TGTGCCAGCAGCTTAGGTGCAGGGCTTCAGCCCCAGCATTTT.

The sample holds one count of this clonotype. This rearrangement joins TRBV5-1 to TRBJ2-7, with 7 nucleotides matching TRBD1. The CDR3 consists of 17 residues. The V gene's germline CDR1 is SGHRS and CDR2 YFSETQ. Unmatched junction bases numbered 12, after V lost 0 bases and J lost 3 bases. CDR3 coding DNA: TGCGCCAGCAGCTTGGCCCGCTACAGGGGACCGTACTACGAGCAGTACTTC. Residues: CASSLARYRGPYYEQYF.

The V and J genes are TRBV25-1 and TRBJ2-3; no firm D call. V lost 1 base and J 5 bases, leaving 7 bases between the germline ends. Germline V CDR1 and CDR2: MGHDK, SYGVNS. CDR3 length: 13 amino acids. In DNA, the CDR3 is TGTGCCAGCAGTGAATCGACCAGAGATACGCAGTATTTT. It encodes CASSESTRDTQYF. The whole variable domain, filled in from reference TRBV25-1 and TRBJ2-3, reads EADIYQTPRYLVIGTGKKITLECSQTMGHDKMYWYQQDPGMELHLIHYSYGVNSTEKGDLSSESTVSRIRTEHFPLTLESARPSHTSQYLCASSESTRDTQYFGPGTRLTVL.

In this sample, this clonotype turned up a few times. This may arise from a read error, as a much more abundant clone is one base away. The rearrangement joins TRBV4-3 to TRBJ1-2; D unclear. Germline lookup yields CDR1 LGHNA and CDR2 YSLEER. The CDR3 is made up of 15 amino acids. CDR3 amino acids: CASSQEKSVLYDYTF. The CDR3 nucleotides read TGCGCCAGCAGCCAAGAGAAGTCAGTTCTTTATGACTACACCTTC.

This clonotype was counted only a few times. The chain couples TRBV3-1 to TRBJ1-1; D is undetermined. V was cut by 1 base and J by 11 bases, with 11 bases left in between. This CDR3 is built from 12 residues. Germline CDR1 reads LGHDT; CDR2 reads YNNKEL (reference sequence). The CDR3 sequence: CASSQGSGRAFF. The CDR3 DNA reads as TGTGCCAGCAGCCAAGGATCCGGGAGGGCTTTCTTT.

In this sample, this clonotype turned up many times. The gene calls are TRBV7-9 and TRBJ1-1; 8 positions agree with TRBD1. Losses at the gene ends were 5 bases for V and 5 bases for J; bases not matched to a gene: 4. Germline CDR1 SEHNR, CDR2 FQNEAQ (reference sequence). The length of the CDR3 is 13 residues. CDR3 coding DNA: TGTGCCAGCAGCCATAGGACAGGGACTGAAGCTTTCTTT. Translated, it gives CASSHRTGTEAFF.

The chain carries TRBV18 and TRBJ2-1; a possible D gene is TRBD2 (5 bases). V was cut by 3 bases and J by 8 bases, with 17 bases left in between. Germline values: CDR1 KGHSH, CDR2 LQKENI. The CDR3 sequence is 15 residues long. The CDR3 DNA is TGTGCCAGCTCACCCTTACAGAGGGCCTCGGATGAGCAGTTCTTC. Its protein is CASSPLQRASDEQFF. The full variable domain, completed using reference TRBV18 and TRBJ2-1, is NAGVMQNPRHLVRRRGQEARLRCSPMKGHSHVYWYRQLPEEGLKFMVYLQKENIIDESGMPKERFSAEFPKEGPSILRIQQVVRGDSAAYFCASSPLQRASDEQFFGPGTRLTVL.

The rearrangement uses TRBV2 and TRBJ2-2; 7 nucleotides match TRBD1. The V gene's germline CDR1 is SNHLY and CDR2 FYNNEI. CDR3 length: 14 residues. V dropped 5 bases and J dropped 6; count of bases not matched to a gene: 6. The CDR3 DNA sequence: TGTGCCAGCAGTCTCAGACAGGGCCCCGGGGAGCTGTTTTTT. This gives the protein CASSLRQGPGELFF. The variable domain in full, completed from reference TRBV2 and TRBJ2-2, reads EPEVTQTPSHQVTQMGQEVILRCVPISNHLYFYWYRQILGQKVEFLVSFYNNEISEKSEIFDDQFSVERPDGSNFTLKIRSTKLEDSAMYFCASSLRQGPGELFFGEGSRLTVL.

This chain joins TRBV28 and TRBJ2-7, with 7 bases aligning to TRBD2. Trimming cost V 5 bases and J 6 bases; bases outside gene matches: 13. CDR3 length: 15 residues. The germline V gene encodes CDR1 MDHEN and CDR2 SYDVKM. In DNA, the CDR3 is TGTGCCAGCAGTCCTCTATCGGGGGGACTCGGCGAGCAGTACTTC. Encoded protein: CASSPLSGGLGEQYF.

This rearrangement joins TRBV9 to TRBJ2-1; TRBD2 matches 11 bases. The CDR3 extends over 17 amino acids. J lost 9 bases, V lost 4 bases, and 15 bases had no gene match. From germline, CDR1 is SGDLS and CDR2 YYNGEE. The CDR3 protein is CASSPRGFSGRAGEQFF. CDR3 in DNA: TGTGCCAGCAGCCCACGGGGCTTTAGCGGGAGGGCCGGTGAGCAGTTCTTC. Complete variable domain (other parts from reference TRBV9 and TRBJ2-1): DSGVTQTPKHLITATGQRVTLRCSPRSGDLSVYWYQQSLDQGLQFLIQYYNGEERAKGNILERFSAQQFPDLHSELNLSSLELGDSALYFCASSPRGFSGRAGEQFFGPGTRLTVL.

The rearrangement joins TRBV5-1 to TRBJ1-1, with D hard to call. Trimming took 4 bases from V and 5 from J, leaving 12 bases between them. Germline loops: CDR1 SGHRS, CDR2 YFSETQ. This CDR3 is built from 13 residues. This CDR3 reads CASSPEGWTEAFF. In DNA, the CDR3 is TGCGCCAGCAGCCCCGAAGGATGGACTGAAGCTTTCTTT.